These 28 T cell receptor beta chains share one sample of origin, sequenced in a study of T cell repertoires in cytomegalovirus infection. TCRdb used MiXCR to reprocess the reads, holding one entry per CDR3 protein. The repertoire holds a few hundred thousand distinct CDR3 sequences, approximately 9.1% seen once, with more than 13% in the top ten. Material: PBMCs. Receptor source: a human donor in good health (CMV status not recorded). Some clones in this sample may be carry-over from other donors' samples.

This clonotype was found a few times. The chain links TRBV20-1 to TRBJ1-5, with a possible D match to TRBD1 (6 bases). CDR3 size: 13 residues. The ends were cut back, 1 base at V and 5 bases at J, with 9 bases in the middle. Germline V gene lookup returns CDR1 DFQATT and CDR2 SNEGSKA (reference sequence). CDR3 sequence reads: CSARGRGDQPQHF. CDR3 sequence (DNA): TGCAGTGCTAGAGGCAGGGGTGATCAGCCCCAGCATTTT.

The table lists this clonotype with many counts. The chain recombines TRBV4-3 with TRBJ1-5; 7 bases are a match to TRBD1. The CDR3 covers 14 residues. Trimming took 4 bases from V and 5 from J; bases not matched to a gene: 5. CDR1 and CDR2 (germline): LGHNA, YSLEER. CDR3 sequence: CASSRQGGDQPQHF. In DNA, the CDR3 is TGCGCCAGCAGCCGACAGGGAGGGGATCAGCCCCAGCATTTT.

J is TRBJ1-1 and V is TRBV4-1; the D is unclear. This CDR3 contains 15 residues. Germline CDR1 reads MGHRA; CDR2 reads YSYEKL. The ends were cut back, 2 bases at V and 9 bases at J, with 19 bases in the middle. Written as DNA, the CDR3 is TGCGCCAGCAGCCAAAAAAGTCTGGGCTCCCGACAAGCTTTCTTT. This sequence encodes CASSQKSLGSRQAFF.

This clonotype was detected ten times or more. The DNA for the CDR3 is TGCGCCAGCAGCCAAGGGGAGGACTACACAGATACGCAGTATTTT. This encodes CASSQGEDYTDTQYF. The chain combines TRBV4-3 with TRBJ2-3, with D possibly TRBD2 on 6 matching bases. The CDR3 is 15 residues long. Trimming removed 1 base from V and 2 bases from J, with 10 bases in between. CDR1 is LGHNA, CDR2 YSLEER, per germline.

This clonotype was counted between two and nine times. The J gene is TRBJ2-3, the V gene TRBV20-1, with TRBD2 as a possible D gene (6 bases). The germline V gene has CDR1 DFQATT and CDR2 SNEGSKA (reference sequence). V was pared by 6 bases and J by 2 bases, with 12 bases between. The length of the CDR3 is 13 residues. CDR3 DNA sequence: TGCAGTGCCGGGGAGGACACCACAGATACGCAGTATTTT. This translates into CSAGEDTTDTQYF.

This clonotype was picked up a small number of times. The gene calls are TRBV12-3 or TRBV12-4 and TRBJ1-6; D unresolved. The ends were cut back, 6 bases at V and 0 bases at J, with 15 bases in the middle. The CDR3 is 17 residues long. The CDR3, as DNA: TGTGCCAGCAGCCCTTCTGGAGGGAGCTCCTATAATTCACCCCTCCACTTT. Its protein is CASSPSGGSSYNSPLHF.

This clonotype has ten or more counts. V and J are TRBV6-2 or TRBV6-3 and TRBJ1-1; TRBD1 is a possible D gene (5 bases). CDR3 length: 15 residues. Germline CDR1 is MNHEY and CDR2 is SVGEGT. The V and J ends lost 7 bases and 0 bases respectively, with 15 bases between them. The chain's CDR3 is CASIMGGPMNTEAFF. In DNA form, the CDR3 reads TGTGCCAGCATTATGGGGGGACCCATGAACACTGAAGCTTTCTTT.

Ten or more counts support this clonotype. The rearrangement uses TRBV10-3 and TRBJ2-5, with TRBD1 identical over 8 bases. Germline V lookup: CDR1 ENHRY, CDR2 SYGVKD. V lost 6 bases and J lost 2; bases outside the gene matches: 8. This CDR3 region has 15 residues. The CDR3 here is CAISITGGTQETQYF. CDR3 in DNA: TGTGCCATCAGCATAACAGGGGGGACTCAAGAGACCCAGTACTTC.

This clonotype showed up just a few times. The chain links TRBV11-2 to TRBJ2-7; D gene unclear. The CDR3 is 15 residues long. The V gene lost 5 bases and the J gene lost 0 bases, with 14 bases spanning the gap. The germline V gene encodes CDR1 SGHAT and CDR2 FQNNGV. The chain's CDR3 is CASSPHGATSYEQYF. As DNA, the CDR3 is TGTGCCAGCAGCCCCCATGGAGCCACCTCCTACGAGCAGTACTTC.

The CDR3: CASSPLEQGDHEQFF. In DNA form, the CDR3 reads TGTGCCAGCTCACCACTAGAACAGGGGGACCATGAGCAGTTCTTC. This chain links TRBV18 with TRBJ2-1, with 8 bases matching TRBD1. CDR3 length: 15 amino acids. Germline lookup yields CDR1 KGHSH and CDR2 LQKENI. The J segment lost 8 bases and the V segment lost 1 base, leaving 7 bases of the junction unmatched.

This clonotype was seen a handful of times. This chain joins TRBV10-3 and TRBJ1-1, with no clear D. Trimming took 0 bases from V and 11 from J, leaving 10 bases between them. Germline CDR1 ENHRY, CDR2 SYGVKD. CDR3 size: 12 residues. The CDR3 bases are TGTGCCATCAGTGAGTCGATAATTCTTGCTTTCTTT. Its translation: CAISESIILAFF.

The CDR3 DNA follows: TGTGCCAGCAAAGGACAGGGAATACGTCAGCCCCAGCATTTT. Translated: CASKGQGIRQPQHF. This chain uses TRBV2 with TRBJ1-5, with 8 bases matching TRBD1. The length of the CDR3 is 14 residues. Germline values: CDR1 SNHLY, CDR2 FYNNEI. J was trimmed by 6 bases and V by 7 bases; bases with no gene match: 8.

This clonotype was seen a few times. The rearrangement joins TRBV7-6 to TRBJ2-7, with D perhaps assigned TRBD1 or TRBD2 (5 bases each). Germline-derived CDR1 and CDR2 are SGHVS and FNYEAQ. V gave up 4 bases and J gave up 0 bases, with 13 bases separating them. The CDR3 consists of 15 residues. This chain's CDR3 is CASSSWGTDSYEQYF. The CDR3 DNA follows: TGTGCCAGCAGCTCCTGGGGGACGGACTCCTACGAGCAGTACTTC.

The J gene is TRBJ2-1, the V gene TRBV6-6; D ambiguous. Trimming pared 4 bases from V and 9 bases from J, leaving 10 bases between. CDR1 and CDR2 from the germline V gene are MNHNY and SVGAGI (reference sequence). The CDR3 length is 12 residues. CDR3 in amino acids: CASSSSIIEQFF. The CDR3 DNA reads TGTGCCAGCAGTTCCTCTATTATTGAGCAGTTCTTC.

The sample holds many counts of this clonotype. This chain joins TRBV5-1 and TRBJ2-1; either TRBD1 or TRBD2 may fit D (5 bases each). Germline CDR1 is SGHRS and CDR2 is YFSETQ. The V end was cut by 4 bases, the J end by 6 bases, with 17 bases between. CDR3 length equals 15 residues. CDR3 sequence (DNA): TGCGCCAGCAGCGCCTTCAGGGACGCCGCCAATGAGCAGTTCTTC. As protein: CASSAFRDAANEQFF.

There are many counts of this clonotype. The chain employs TRBV7-6 and TRBJ1-3; 10 positions agree with TRBD1. Germline loops: CDR1 SGHVS, CDR2 FNYEAQ. The junction had 3 bases not matched to a gene; V was cut back by 5 bases and J by 2 bases. This CDR3 has 15 residues. CDR3 DNA: TGTGCCAGCAGCCGCGACAGGGGGCCTGGAAACACCATATATTTT. This translates into CASSRDRGPGNTIYF. The full variable domain, in which reference TRBV7-6 and TRBJ1-3 provide the parts outside the CDR3, is GAGVSQSPRYKVTKRGQDVALRCDPISGHVSLYWYRQALGQGPEFLTYFNYEAQQDKSGLPNDRFSAERPEGSISTLTIQRTEQRDSAMYRCASSRDRGPGNTIYFGEGSWLTVV.

In this sample, this clonotype turned up many times. CDR3 residues: CASSSIQIRFDTEAFF. The CDR3 bases are TGTGCCAGCAGTTCAATCCAGATCCGATTCGACACTGAAGCTTTCTTT. This chain connects TRBV28 to TRBJ1-1, with D unclear. The germline V gene has CDR1 MDHEN and CDR2 SYDVKM. V lost 4 bases and J 3 bases, leaving 18 bases between the germline ends. The CDR3 length is 16 residues.

This clonotype was observed many times. The chain joins TRBV20-1 to TRBJ2-5; the D is unclear. The CDR3 is 13 amino acids. V dropped 3 bases and J dropped 3 bases, with 11 bases sitting between them. CDR1 DFQATT and CDR2 SNEGSKA come from the germline V gene (reference sequence). The CDR3: CSASFRLEETQYF. DNA of the CDR3: TGCAGTGCTAGTTTCCGGCTGGAAGAGACCCAGTACTTC.

The chain links TRBV7-3 to TRBJ1-1; unclear D gene. Trimming pared 5 bases from V and 4 bases from J, leaving 11 bases between. Per the germline V gene, CDR1 is SGHTA and CDR2 is FQGTGA. This CDR3 contains 13 residues. DNA for the CDR3: TGTGCCAGCAGCCGGGTTGAACTCACTGAAGCTTTCTTT. Translating gives CASSRVELTEAFF.

This clonotype showed up many times. V and J are TRBV28 and TRBJ2-3, with TRBD1 matching 8 bases. V dropped 3 bases and J dropped 2; count of bases not matched to a gene: 7. In germline, CDR1 is MDHEN, CDR2 SYDVKM. The CDR3 has 16 residues. In nucleotides, the CDR3 is TGTGCCAGCAGTTTGGGGAGGACAGGGTCCACAGATACGCAGTATTTT. Translating it yields CASSLGRTGSTDTQYF.

This clonotype was recorded a few times. The chain employs TRBV5-5 and TRBJ1-1; 8 bases agree with TRBD1. The CDR3 extends over 15 amino acids. The germline CDR1 and CDR2 sequences are SGHKS and YYEKEE (reference sequence). V lost 4 bases, J lost 0 bases, and 5 bases stayed unmatched. CDR3 in amino acids: CASSIPGGMNTEAFF. CDR3 nucleotides: TGTGCCAGCAGCATTCCAGGGGGCATGAACACTGAAGCTTTCTTT. The variable domain in full, completed from reference TRBV5-5 and TRBJ1-1, reads DAGVTQSPTHLIKTRGQQVTLRCSPISGHKSVSWYQQVLGQGPQFIFQYYEKEERGRGNFPDRFSARQFPNYSSELNVNALLLGDSALYLCASSIPGGMNTEAFFGQGTRLTVV.

This clonotype was observed many times. V gene TRBV7-2 combines with J gene TRBJ2-1; D unresolved. The length of the CDR3 is 13 residues. Germline-derived CDR1 and CDR2 are SGHTA and FQGNSA. V was shortened by 5 bases and J by 12 bases, with 17 bases between the two germline ends. The CDR3 here is CASSTGNSPGQFF. The CDR3 coding sequence is TGTGCCAGCAGCACCGGAAACTCCCCGGGGCAGTTCTTC.

The V call is TRBV5-1, the J call TRBJ1-1, with D uncertain. V was trimmed by 1 base and J by 3 bases, leaving 10 bases between them. The CDR3 has 14 amino acids. In germline, CDR1 is SGHRS, CDR2 YFSETQ. CDR3 protein: CASSLRPWDTEAFF. Here the CDR3 DNA reads TGCGCCAGCAGCTTGCGACCGTGGGACACTGAAGCTTTCTTT.

This clonotype was observed at least ten times. V gene TRBV19 combines with J gene TRBJ1-5; D remains ambiguous. Trimming removed 6 bases from V and 3 bases from J, with 15 bases in between. The germline gives CDR1 LNHDA, CDR2 SQIVND (reference sequence). The CDR3 spans 15 residues. The CDR3 spells CASRPRRGPNQPQHF. In nucleotides, the CDR3 is TGTGCCAGTAGACCAAGGAGAGGGCCCAATCAGCCCCAGCATTTT.

The table lists this clonotype with many counts. This sequence joins TRBV19 and TRBJ1-1; tentatively, D is TRBD1 (5 bases). V was clipped by 7 bases and J by 1 base, with 16 bases between them. The germline V gene encodes CDR1 LNHDA and CDR2 SQIVND (reference sequence). The CDR3 has 15 residues. CDR3 nucleotides: TGTGCCAGTACCTTTACCGGGACCGCGAACACTGAAGCTTTCTTT. It specifies CASTFTGTANTEAFF.

In its sample, this clonotype was seen many times. The chain has TRBV7-2 and TRBJ1-1, with D uncertain. This CDR3 has 13 amino acids. The germline V gene has CDR1 SGHTA and CDR2 FQGNSA. The V gene lost 3 bases and the J gene lost 5 bases, with 10 bases spanning the gap. CDR3 protein: CASSLEQRTEAFF. Here the CDR3 DNA reads TGTGCCAGCAGCTTGGAACAAAGAACTGAAGCTTTCTTT.

This clonotype occurred many times. CDR3 protein: CASSLHGGSNQPQHF. DNA of the CDR3: TGTGCCAGCAGTTTACATGGGGGAAGCAATCAGCCCCAGCATTTT. J is TRBJ1-5 and V is TRBV12-3 or TRBV12-4; D may be TRBD1 (5 bases). Deletions cut 2 bases from V and 1 base from J, with 9 bases between. The CDR3 spans 15 residues.

V and J are TRBV20-1 and TRBJ2-6; 7 bases are shared with TRBD1. The ends lost 3 bases at V and 0 bases at J; junction bases unmatched: 14. CDR1 and CDR2 (germline): DFQATT, SNEGSKA (reference sequence). The CDR3 extends over 19 amino acids. The CDR3 is CSASDLNPGQPSGANVLTF. The CDR3 DNA reads as TGCAGTGCTAGTGACCTCAATCCGGGACAGCCCTCTGGGGCCAACGTCCTGACTTTC.